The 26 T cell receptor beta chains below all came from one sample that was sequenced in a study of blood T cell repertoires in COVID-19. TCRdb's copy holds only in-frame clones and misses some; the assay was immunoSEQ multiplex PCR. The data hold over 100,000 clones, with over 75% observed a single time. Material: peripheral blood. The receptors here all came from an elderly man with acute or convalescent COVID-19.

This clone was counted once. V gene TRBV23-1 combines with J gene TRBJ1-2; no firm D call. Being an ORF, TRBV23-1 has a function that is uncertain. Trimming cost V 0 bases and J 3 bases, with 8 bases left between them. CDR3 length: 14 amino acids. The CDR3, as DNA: TGCGCCAGCAGTCAATCGGTGCCAGACTATGGCTACACCTTC. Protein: CASSQSVPDYGYTF.

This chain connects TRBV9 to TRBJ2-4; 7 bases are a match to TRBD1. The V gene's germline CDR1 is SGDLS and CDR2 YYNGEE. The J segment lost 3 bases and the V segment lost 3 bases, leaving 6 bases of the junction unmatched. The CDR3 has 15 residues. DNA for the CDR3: TGTGCCAGCAGCGCCTCGGGACAGCTCAAAAACATTCAGTACTTC. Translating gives CASSASGQLKNIQYF.

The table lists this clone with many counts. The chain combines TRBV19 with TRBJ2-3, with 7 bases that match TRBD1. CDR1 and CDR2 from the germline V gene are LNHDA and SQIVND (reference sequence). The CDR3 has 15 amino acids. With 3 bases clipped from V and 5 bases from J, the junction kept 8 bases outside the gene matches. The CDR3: CASSMVEGARDTQYF. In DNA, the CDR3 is TGTGCCAGTAGTATGGTCGAGGGGGCGAGAGATACGCAGTATTTT. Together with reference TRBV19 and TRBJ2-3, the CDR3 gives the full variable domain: DGGITQSPKYLFRKEGQNVTLSCEQNLNHDAMYWYRQDPGQGLRLIYYSQIVNDFQKGDIAEGYSVSREKKESFPLTVTSAQKNPTAFYLCASSMVEGARDTQYFGPGTRLTVL.

CDR3 DNA: TGTGCCAGCAGCCAAGATATTGCCAGCGGGGAGCTGTTTTTT. Translation gives CASSQDIASGELFF. This chain joins TRBV3-1 (or the pseudogene TRBV3-2) and TRBJ2-2; D uncertain. Trimming took 0 bases from V and 7 from J, leaving 9 bases between them. Looked up from germline, CDR1 is LGHDT and CDR2 is YNNKEL (reference sequence). The CDR3 runs to 14 residues.

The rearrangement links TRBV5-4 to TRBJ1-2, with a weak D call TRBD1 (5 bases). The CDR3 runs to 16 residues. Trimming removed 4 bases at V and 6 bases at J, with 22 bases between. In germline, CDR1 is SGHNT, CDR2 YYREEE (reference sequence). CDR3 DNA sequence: TGTGCCAGCAGCCTAGATCCGGCAGGGTTGACCGATGGCTACACCTTC. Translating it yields CASSLDPAGLTDGYTF.

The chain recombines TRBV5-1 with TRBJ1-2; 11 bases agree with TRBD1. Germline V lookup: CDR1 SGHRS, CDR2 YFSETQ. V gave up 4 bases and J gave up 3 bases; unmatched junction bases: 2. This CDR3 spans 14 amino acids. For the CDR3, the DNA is TGCGCCAGCAGCCAGGGACAGGGGGACTATGGCTACACCTTC. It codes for CASSQGQGDYGYTF.

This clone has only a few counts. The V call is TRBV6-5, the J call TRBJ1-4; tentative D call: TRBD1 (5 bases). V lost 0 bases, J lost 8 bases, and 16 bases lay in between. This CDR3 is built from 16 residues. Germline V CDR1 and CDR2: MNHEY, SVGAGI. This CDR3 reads CASSYSQGSRREKLFF. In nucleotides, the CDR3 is TGTGCCAGCAGTTACTCTCAGGGCAGTAGACGGGAAAAACTGTTTTTT.

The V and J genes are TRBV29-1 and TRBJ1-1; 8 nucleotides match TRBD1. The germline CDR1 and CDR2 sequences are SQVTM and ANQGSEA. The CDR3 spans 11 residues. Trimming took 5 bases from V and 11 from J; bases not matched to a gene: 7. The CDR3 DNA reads TGCAGCGTTCGGACAGGGCTTGAGGCTTTCTTT. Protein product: CSVRTGLEAFF.

The CDR3 sequence: CASSHLAGSSSTDTQYF. The CDR3 bases are TGTGCCAGCAGCCACCTAGCGGGGTCATCTAGCACAGATACGCAGTATTTT. The chain recombines TRBV3-1 (or the pseudogene TRBV3-2) with TRBJ2-3; TRBD2 agrees at 9 bases. The germline CDR1 and CDR2 sequences are LGHDT and YNNKEL (reference sequence). The CDR3 spans 17 residues. V shed 3 bases, J shed 0 bases, and the junction held 7 bases outside the gene matches.

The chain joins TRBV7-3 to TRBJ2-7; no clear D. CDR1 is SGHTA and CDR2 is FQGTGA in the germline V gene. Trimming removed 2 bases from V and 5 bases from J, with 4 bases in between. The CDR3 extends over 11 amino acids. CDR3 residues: CASSLGDEQYF. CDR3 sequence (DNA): TGTGCCAGCAGCTTAGGAGACGAGCAGTACTTC.

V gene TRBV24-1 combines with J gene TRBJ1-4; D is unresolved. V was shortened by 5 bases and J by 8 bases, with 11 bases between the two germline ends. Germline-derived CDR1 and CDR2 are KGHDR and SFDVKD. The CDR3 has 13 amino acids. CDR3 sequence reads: CATSGTGWEKLFF. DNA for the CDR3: TGTGCCACCAGTGGTACGGGTTGGGAAAAACTGTTTTTT.

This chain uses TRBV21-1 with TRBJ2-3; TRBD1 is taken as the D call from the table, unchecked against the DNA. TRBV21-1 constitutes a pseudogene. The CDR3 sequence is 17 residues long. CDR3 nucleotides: TGTGCCAGCAGCAAACGGTTGGGACAGATACGCACAGATACGCAGTATTTT. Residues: CASSKRLGQIRTDTQYF.

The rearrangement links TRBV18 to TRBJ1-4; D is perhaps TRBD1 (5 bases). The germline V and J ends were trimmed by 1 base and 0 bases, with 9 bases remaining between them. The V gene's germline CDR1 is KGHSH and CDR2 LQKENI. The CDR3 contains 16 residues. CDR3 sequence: CASSPRGAATNEKLFF. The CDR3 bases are TGTGCCAGCTCACCACGCGGGGCCGCAACTAATGAAAAACTGTTTTTT.

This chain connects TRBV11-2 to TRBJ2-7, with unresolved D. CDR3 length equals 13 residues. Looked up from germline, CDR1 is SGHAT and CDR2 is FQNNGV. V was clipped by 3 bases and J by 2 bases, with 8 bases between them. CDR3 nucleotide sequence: TGTGCCAGCAGCTTGAACGGTGCCTACGAGCAGTACTTC. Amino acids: CASSLNGAYEQYF.

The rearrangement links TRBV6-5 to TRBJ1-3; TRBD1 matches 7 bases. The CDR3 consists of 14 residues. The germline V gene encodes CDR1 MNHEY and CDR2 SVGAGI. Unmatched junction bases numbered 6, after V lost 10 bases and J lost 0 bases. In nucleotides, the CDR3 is TGTGCCACTCTAGACAGGGACTCTGGAAACACCATATATTTT. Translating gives CATLDRDSGNTIYF.

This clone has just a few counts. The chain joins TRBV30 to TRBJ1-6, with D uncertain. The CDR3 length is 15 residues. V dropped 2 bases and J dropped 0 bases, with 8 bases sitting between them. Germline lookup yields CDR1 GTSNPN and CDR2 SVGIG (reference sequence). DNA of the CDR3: TGTGCCTGGAGTCTCTCCAGCTCCTATAATTCACCCCTCCACTTT. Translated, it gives CAWSLSSSYNSPLHF.

Written as DNA, the CDR3 is TGTGCCAGCAGCTTCAGGGAAGGATCACCCCTCCACTTT. As protein: CASSFREGSPLHF. The chain is built from TRBV7-9 and TRBJ1-6; TRBD1 might be the D (5 bases). V lost 3 bases to trimming and J lost 10 bases, with 10 bases between them. Germline loops: CDR1 SEHNR, CDR2 FQNEAQ (reference sequence). The CDR3 is made up of 13 amino acids.

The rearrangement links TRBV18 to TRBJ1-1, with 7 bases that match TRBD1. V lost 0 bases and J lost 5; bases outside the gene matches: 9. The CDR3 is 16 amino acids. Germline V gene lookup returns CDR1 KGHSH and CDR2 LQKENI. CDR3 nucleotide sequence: TGTGCCAGCTCACCACCGGCAGGGGGTCTCGGGACTGAAGCTTTCTTT. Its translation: CASSPPAGGLGTEAFF.

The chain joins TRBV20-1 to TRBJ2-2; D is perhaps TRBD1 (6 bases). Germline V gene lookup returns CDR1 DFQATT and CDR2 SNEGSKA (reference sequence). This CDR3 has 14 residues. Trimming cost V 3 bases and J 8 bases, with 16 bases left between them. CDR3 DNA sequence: TGCAGTGCTAGTACAGGGTCGGGTAGAGGGGAGCTGTTTTTT. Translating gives CSASTGSGRGELFF.

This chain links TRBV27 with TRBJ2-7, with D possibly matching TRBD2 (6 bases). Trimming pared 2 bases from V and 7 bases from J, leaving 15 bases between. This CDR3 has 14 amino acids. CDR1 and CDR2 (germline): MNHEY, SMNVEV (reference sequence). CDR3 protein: CASSLRGLGREQYF. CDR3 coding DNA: TGTGCCAGCAGTTTACGGGGACTCGGCAGGGAGCAGTACTTC.

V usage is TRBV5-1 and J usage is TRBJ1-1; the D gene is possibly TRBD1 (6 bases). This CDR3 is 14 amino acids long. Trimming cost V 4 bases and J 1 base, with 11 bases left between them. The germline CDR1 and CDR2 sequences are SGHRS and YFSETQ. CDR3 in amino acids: CASSAGTKNTEAFF. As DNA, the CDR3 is TGCGCCAGCAGCGCCGGGACAAAGAACACTGAAGCTTTCTTT.

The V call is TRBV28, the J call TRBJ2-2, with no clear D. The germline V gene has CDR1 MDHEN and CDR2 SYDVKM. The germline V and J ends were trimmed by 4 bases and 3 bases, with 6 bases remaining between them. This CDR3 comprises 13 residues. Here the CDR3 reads CASSSLDTGELFF. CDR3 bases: TGTGCCAGCAGTTCCCTAGACACCGGGGAGCTGTTTTTT.

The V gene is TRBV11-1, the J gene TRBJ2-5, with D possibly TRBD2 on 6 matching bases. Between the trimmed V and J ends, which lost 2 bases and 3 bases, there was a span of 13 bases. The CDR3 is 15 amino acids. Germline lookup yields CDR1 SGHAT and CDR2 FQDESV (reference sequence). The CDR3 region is CASSLTVSGEETQYF. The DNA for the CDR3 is TGTGCCAGCAGCTTAACTGTGTCGGGGGAAGAGACCCAGTACTTC. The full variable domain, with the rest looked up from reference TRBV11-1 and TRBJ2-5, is EAEVAQSPRYKITEKSQAVAFWCDPISGHATLYWYRQILGQGPELLVQFQDESVVDDSQLPKDRFSAERLKGVDSTLKIQPAELGDSAMYLCASSLTVSGEETQYFGPGTRLLVL.

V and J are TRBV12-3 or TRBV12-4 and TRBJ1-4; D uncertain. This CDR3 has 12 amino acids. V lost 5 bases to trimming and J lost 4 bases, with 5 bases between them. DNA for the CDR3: TGTGCCAGCAGTGCAGATAATGAAAAACTGTTTTTT. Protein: CASSADNEKLFF.

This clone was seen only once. CDR3 sequence reads: CASSIDGDRGRTEAFF. The CDR3 DNA sequence: TGTGCCAGTAGTATAGACGGAGACAGGGGAAGGACTGAAGCTTTCTTT. The chain carries TRBV19 and TRBJ1-1; 8 nucleotides align to TRBD1. Per the germline V gene, CDR1 is LNHDA and CDR2 is SQIVND (reference sequence). Trimming at V came to 0 bases and at J to 5 bases, leaving 8 bases not matched to a gene. This CDR3 region has 16 residues. Variable domain in full (rest from reference TRBV19 and TRBJ1-1): DGGITQSPKYLFRKEGQNVTLSCEQNLNHDAMYWYRQDPGQGLRLIYYSQIVNDFQKGDIAEGYSVSREKKESFPLTVTSAQKNPTAFYLCASSIDGDRGRTEAFFGQGTRLTVV.

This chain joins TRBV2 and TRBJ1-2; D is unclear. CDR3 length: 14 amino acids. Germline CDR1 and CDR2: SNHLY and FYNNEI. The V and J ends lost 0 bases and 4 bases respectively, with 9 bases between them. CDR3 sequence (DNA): TGTGCCAGCAGTGAAGCGTACGAGGGCTATGGCTACACCTTC. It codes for CASSEAYEGYGYTF.